These 19 T cell receptor beta chains were all obtained from the same sample, sequenced in a study of cytomegalovirus exposure and HLA in healthy donors. It was with 60 Vbeta and 13 Jbeta primers that the PCR ran. Sequencing used immunoSEQ multiplex PCR; TCRdb keeps in-frame clones, though not all of them. The sample consists of approximately 100,000 clones, under 85% of them appearing once. Sequenced: PBMCs. The receptors shown here come from a woman in her thirties or forties in good health and CMV-seronegative.

The chain has TRBV11-2 and TRBJ2-2; 8 nucleotides agree with TRBD2. The V gene end was trimmed by 4 bases and the J gene end by 2 bases; junction bases not matched to a gene: 9. There are 17 residues in the CDR3. Germline values: CDR1 SGHAT, CDR2 FQNNGV. The DNA of the CDR3 is TGTGCCAGCAGCTCAGAAACTAGCGGATACAACACCGGGGAGCTGTTTTTT. Encoded protein: CASSSETSGYNTGELFF.

This clone occurred once. This chain links TRBV5-4 with TRBJ2-7, with 10 bases that match TRBD2. V shed 7 bases and J 6 bases; nucleotides not matched to a gene: 7. This CDR3 has 13 amino acids. Germline V CDR1 and CDR2: SGHNT, YYREEE (reference sequence). The CDR3, as DNA: TGTGCCAGCGAGGGGATAGCGGGAGGCGAGCAGTACTTC. Translating gives CASEGIAGGEQYF.

The rearrangement joins TRBV5-6 to TRBJ2-3; 9 nucleotides line up with TRBD2. Per the germline V gene, CDR1 is SGHDT and CDR2 is YYEEEE. Trimming at V came to 2 bases and at J to 1 base, leaving 2 bases not matched to a gene. The CDR3 consists of 15 residues. Here the CDR3 DNA reads TGTGCCAGCAGCTTCGCTAGCGGGGGCACAGATACGCAGTATTTT. It codes for CASSFASGGTDTQYF.

The chain has TRBV27 and TRBJ1-2; the D gene is possibly TRBD1 (5 bases). CDR3 size: 20 residues. Looked up from germline, CDR1 is MNHEY and CDR2 is SMNVEV (reference sequence). Trimming took 1 base from V and 0 from J, leaving 24 bases between them. CDR3 bases: TGTGCCAGCAGTTTATTGGGGGGATTGGTAAACAGACCCTCTAACTATGGCTACACCTTC. Protein: CASSLLGGLVNRPSNYGYTF.

The V and J genes are TRBV7-3 and TRBJ2-5, with D perhaps TRBD1 (6 bases). CDR1 is SGHTA, CDR2 FQGTGA, per germline. The CDR3 has 15 amino acids. With 1 base removed from V and 4 bases from J, the gap between germline ends came to 13 bases. The DNA for the CDR3 is TGTGCCAGCAGCTTAAATGGGGGCTGGGGAGAGACCCAGTACTTC. Translating it yields CASSLNGGWGETQYF.

With respect to this clone: At one end the junction does not follow the germline gene, possibly because of a read error. The chain combines TRBV7-9 with TRBJ2-3; TRBD2 matches at 11 bases. The CDR3 runs to 15 residues. Germline V gives CDR1 SEHNR, CDR2 FQNEAQ (reference sequence). In DNA form, the CDR3 reads TGTTCCAGCAGCTTACTAGCGGGGGTCACAGATACGCAGTATTTT. Encoded protein: CSSSLLAGVTDTQYF.

This chain uses TRBV5-5 with TRBJ2-7, with 9 nucleotides matching TRBD2. Germline V CDR1 and CDR2: SGHKS, YYEKEE (reference sequence). This CDR3 is 15 amino acids long. V was pared by 0 bases and J by 3 bases, with 4 bases of the junction left unmatched. For the CDR3, the DNA is TGTGCCAGCAGCTTGGTTAGCGGGAGCGTCTACGAGCAGTACTTC. The encoded protein is CASSLVSGSVYEQYF. The full variable domain, its missing parts supplied by reference TRBV5-5 and TRBJ2-7, is DAGVTQSPTHLIKTRGQQVTLRCSPISGHKSVSWYQQVLGQGPQFIFQYYEKEERGRGNFPDRFSARQFPNYSSELNVNALLLGDSALYLCASSLVSGSVYEQYFGPGTRLTVT.

This chain links TRBV11-2 with TRBJ2-5, with D maybe TRBD2 (6 bases). This CDR3 has 16 residues. Deletions cut 3 bases from V and 1 base from J, with 15 bases between. In germline, CDR1 is SGHAT, CDR2 FQNNGV. The CDR3 sequence is CASSFVTGASQETQYF. The DNA for the CDR3 is TGTGCCAGCAGCTTCGTAACGGGAGCCTCCCAAGAGACCCAGTACTTC.

The chain has TRBV7-3 and TRBJ1-1; weak D call: TRBD1 (5 bases). The V gene lost 1 base and the J gene lost 1 base, with 10 bases spanning the gap. This CDR3 has 15 residues. CDR1 and CDR2 from the germline V gene are SGHTA and FQGTGA. DNA for the CDR3: TGTGCCAGCAGCTTAAGTGGAGGGACGAACACTGAAGCTTTCTTT. Translated: CASSLSGGTNTEAFF.

J is TRBJ2-1 and V is TRBV4-2; TRBD2 might be the D (6 bases). Trimming stripped 2 bases from V and 7 bases from J, with 9 bases between. The CDR3 is made up of 13 amino acids. Germline CDR1 LGHNA, CDR2 YNFKEQ. The CDR3 sequence is CASSQLRENEQFF. The CDR3 region has the DNA TGTGCCAGCAGCCAACTTCGGGAGAATGAGCAGTTCTTC.

In DNA form, the CDR3 reads TGTGCCAGTAGTATGGCTAGCGGGAGCTACGAGCAGTACTTC. Translation: CASSMASGSYEQYF. The chain combines TRBV19 with TRBJ2-7; TRBD2 matches 10 bases. The CDR3 has 14 residues. Germline V gives CDR1 LNHDA, CDR2 SQIVND (reference sequence). Losses at the gene ends were 3 bases for V and 3 bases for J; bases not matched to a gene: 2.

V is TRBV19 and J is TRBJ2-1; 9 bases are a match to TRBD1. Germline CDR1 reads LNHDA; CDR2 reads SQIVND (reference sequence). V shed 4 bases, J shed 2 bases, and the junction held 6 bases outside the gene matches. The CDR3 totals 16 residues. As DNA, the CDR3 is TGTGCCAGTAGTAGCCTGGGACAGGGCCCCTACAATGAGCAGTTCTTC. This encodes CASSSLGQGPYNEQFF.

V usage is TRBV7-3 and J usage is TRBJ1-3; 10 bases fit TRBD1. Germline V gives CDR1 SGHTA, CDR2 FQGTGA. The ends lost 3 bases at V and 2 bases at J; junction bases unmatched: 1. CDR3 length: 15 amino acids. The CDR3 here is CASSLDRGTGNTIYF. DNA of the CDR3: TGTGCCAGCAGCTTGGACAGGGGGACTGGAAACACCATATATTTT.

This clone occurred once. J is TRBJ2-3 and V is TRBV11-2; TRBD2 matches 9 bases. CDR1 SGHAT and CDR2 FQNNGV come from the germline V gene. J lost 4 bases, V lost 5 bases, and 7 bases had no gene match. This CDR3 is built from 15 residues. CDR3 bases: TGTGCCAGCAGCCCAGTGACTAGCGGAGCAGATACGCAGTATTTT. This codes for CASSPVTSGADTQYF.

The CDR3 DNA is TGCGCCAGCAGCTTCGGACTAGCGGAGACCTACGAGCAGTACTTC. Its translation is CASSFGLAETYEQYF. This sequence joins TRBV5-1 and TRBJ2-7; 10 nucleotides match TRBD2. V shed 2 bases, J shed 2 bases, and the junction held 4 bases outside the gene matches. Germline lookup yields CDR1 SGHRS and CDR2 YFSETQ. The CDR3 consists of 15 residues. Full variable domain (outside the CDR3, taken from reference TRBV5-1 and TRBJ2-7): KAGVTQTPRYLIKTRGQQVTLSCSPISGHRSVSWYQQTPGQGLQFLFEYFSETQRNKGNFPGRFSGRQFSNSRSEMNVSTLELGDSALYLCASSFGLAETYEQYFGPGTRLTVT.

The V call is TRBV2, the J call TRBJ1-6; 7 bases map to TRBD1. CDR1 and CDR2 (germline): SNHLY, FYNNEI. The junction had 2 bases not matched to a gene; V was cut back by 3 bases and J by 9 bases. The length of the CDR3 is 13 residues. The CDR3 protein is CASSDDRVSPLHF. The CDR3, as DNA: TGTGCCAGCAGTGACGACAGGGTTTCACCCCTCCACTTT.

The rearrangement joins TRBV29-1 to TRBJ2-7; TRBD2 matches at 11 bases. This CDR3 is 16 amino acids long. Trimming removed 1 base from V and 0 bases from J; junction bases left unmatched: 5. Looked up from germline, CDR1 is SQVTM and CDR2 is ANQGSEA. The CDR3: CSVEGKTSGSSYEQYF. Here the CDR3 DNA reads TGCAGCGTTGAAGGTAAAACTAGCGGGAGCTCCTACGAGCAGTACTTC.

V and J are TRBV28 and TRBJ2-7; TRBD2 might be the D (5 bases). The length of the CDR3 is 16 residues. The germline gives CDR1 MDHEN, CDR2 SYDVKM. Trimming shortened V by 7 bases and J by 1 base, and 20 bases separated the two germline ends. CDR3 loop: CASTPSVGGSSYEQYF. The CDR3 nucleotides read TGTGCCAGCACTCCCTCGGTCGGAGGATCGTCCTACGAGCAGTACTTC.

The chain joins TRBV7-9 to TRBJ1-1; 8 bases map to TRBD1. V gave up 1 base and J gave up 4 bases; unmatched junction bases: 8. CDR1 and CDR2 (germline): SEHNR, FQNEAQ (reference sequence). The CDR3 sequence is 16 residues long. CDR3 DNA sequence: TGTGCCAGCAGCTTAGGTGCCCAGGGGGCGGGCACTGAAGCTTTCTTT. It codes for CASSLGAQGAGTEAFF.